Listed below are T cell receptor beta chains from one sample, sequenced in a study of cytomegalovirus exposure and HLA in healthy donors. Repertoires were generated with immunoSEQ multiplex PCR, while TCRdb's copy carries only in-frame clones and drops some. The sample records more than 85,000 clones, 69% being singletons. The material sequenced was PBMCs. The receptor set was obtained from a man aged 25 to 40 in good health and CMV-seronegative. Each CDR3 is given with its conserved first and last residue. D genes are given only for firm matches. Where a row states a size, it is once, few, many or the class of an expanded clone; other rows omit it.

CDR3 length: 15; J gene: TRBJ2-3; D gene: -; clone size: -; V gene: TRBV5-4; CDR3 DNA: TGTGCCAGCAGCTGGGGAACAGGGTGGGCAGATACGCAGTATTTT; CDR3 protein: CASSWGTGWADTQYF
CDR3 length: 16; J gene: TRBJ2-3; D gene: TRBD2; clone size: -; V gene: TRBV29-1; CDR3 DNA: TGCAGCGTTGAGCAAGGGGCGGGGGGGCCGGCAGATACGCAGTATTTT; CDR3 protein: CSVEQGAGGPADTQYF
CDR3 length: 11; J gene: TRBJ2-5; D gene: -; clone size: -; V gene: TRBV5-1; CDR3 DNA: TGCGCCAGCACCAACCAAGAGACCCAGTACTTC; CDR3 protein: CASTNQETQYF
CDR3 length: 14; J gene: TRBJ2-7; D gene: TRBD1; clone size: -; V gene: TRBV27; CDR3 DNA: TGTGCCAGCAGTTTATCCAGGACAGGCTACGAGCAGTACTTC; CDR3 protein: CASSLSRTGYEQYF
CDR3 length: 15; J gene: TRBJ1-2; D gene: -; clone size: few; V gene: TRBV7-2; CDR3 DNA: TGTGCCAGCAGCTTTTCCCGAAACACTAACTATGGCTACACCTTC; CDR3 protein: CASSFSRNTNYGYTF
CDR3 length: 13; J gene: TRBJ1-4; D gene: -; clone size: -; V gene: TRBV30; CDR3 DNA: TGTGCCTGGAGTGTACAACACAGGGAAAAACTGTTTTTT; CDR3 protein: CAWSVQHREKLFF
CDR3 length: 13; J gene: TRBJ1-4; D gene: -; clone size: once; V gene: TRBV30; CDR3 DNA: TGTGCCTGGAGTGTAAGGAGTGGTGAAAAACTGTTTTTT; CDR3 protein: CAWSVRSGEKLFF
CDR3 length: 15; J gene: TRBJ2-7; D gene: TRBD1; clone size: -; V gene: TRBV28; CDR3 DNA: TGTGCCAGCAGGCTCCAGGGGGCGCGCTCTGGTGAGCAGTACTTC; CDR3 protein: CASRLQGARSGEQYF
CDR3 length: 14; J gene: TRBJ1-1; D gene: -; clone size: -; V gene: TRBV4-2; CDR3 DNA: TGTGCCAGCAGCCAAGCTCAGGGAAGGACTGAAGCTTTCTTT; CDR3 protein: CASSQAQGRTEAFF
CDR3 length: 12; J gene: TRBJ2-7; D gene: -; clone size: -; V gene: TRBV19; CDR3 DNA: TGTGCCAGTAGTTCAAGACAAGGGGGGCAGTACTTC; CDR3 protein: CASSSRQGGQYF
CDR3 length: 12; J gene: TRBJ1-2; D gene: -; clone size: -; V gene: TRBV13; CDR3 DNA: TGTGCCACCCCTGGGGGGGCGACTGGCTACACCTTC; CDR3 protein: CATPGGATGYTF
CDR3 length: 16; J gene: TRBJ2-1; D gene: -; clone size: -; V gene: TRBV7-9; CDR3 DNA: TGTGCCAGCAGCTTAGCTCTGTCAGGAACCTACAATGAGCAGTTCTTC; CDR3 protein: CASSLALSGTYNEQFF
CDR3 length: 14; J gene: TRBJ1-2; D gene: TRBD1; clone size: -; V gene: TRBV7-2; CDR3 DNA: TGTGCCAGCAGAGGGGGGACAGGGGCATATGGCTACACCTTC; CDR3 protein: CASRGGTGAYGYTF
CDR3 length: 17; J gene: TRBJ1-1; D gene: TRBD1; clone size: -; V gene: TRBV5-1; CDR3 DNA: TGCGCCAGCAGCTTGGCACCGACAGGGGGGAAGAACACTGAAGCTTTCTTT; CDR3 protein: CASSLAPTGGKNTEAFF
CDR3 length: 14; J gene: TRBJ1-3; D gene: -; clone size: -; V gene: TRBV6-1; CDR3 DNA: TGTGCCAGCAAGAAGGCAGGCTCTGGAAACACCATATATTTT; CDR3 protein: CASKKAGSGNTIYF
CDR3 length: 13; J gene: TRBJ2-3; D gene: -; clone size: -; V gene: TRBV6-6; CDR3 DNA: TGTGCCAGCAGTTACGGTTTAGAAGATACGCAGTATTTT; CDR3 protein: CASSYGLEDTQYF
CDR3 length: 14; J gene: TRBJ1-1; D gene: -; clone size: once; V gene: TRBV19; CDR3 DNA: TGTGCCAGTAGTTCTAACAGGGCCAACACTGAAGCTTTCTTT; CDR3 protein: CASSSNRANTEAFF
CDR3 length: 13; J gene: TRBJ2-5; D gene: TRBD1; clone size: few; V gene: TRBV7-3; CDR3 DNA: TGTGCCAGCGGTTTGACAGGGAAAGAGACCCAGTACTTC; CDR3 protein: CASGLTGKETQYF
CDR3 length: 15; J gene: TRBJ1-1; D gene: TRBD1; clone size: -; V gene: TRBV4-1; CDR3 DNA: TGCGCCAGCAGTCACGTGTCAGGGGGCTTCACTGAAGCTTTCTTT; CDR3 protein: CASSHVSGGFTEAFF
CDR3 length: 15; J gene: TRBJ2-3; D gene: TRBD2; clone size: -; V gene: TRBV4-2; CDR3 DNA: TGTGCCAGCAGCCGGACTAGCGGTTACACAGATACGCAGTATTTT; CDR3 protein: CASSRTSGYTDTQYF
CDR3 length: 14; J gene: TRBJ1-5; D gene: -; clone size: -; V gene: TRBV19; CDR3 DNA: TGTGCCAGTAGTACGACAGGCAGCAATCAGCCCCAGCATTTT; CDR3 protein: CASSTTGSNQPQHF
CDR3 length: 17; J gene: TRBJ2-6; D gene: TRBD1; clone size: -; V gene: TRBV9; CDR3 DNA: TGTGCCAGCAGCATGGACAGGGAAGCTCCTGGGGCCAACGTCCTGACTTTC; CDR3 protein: CASSMDREAPGANVLTF
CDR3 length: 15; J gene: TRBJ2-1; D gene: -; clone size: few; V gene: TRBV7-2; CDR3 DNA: TGTGCCAGCGCCGACCGGACCCAGGGATACAATGAGCAGTTCTTC; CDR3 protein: CASADRTQGYNEQFF
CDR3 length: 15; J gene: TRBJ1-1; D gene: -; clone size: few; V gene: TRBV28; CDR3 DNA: TGTGCCAGCAGCCCCGGGGGTCGAGTGAACACTGAAGCTTTCTTT; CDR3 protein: CASSPGGRVNTEAFF
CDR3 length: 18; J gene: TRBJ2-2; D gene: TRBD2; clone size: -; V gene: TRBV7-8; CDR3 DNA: TGTGCCAGCAGCTTAGATGGACTAGCGGGAGTTAGGGCCGGGGAGCTGTTTTTT; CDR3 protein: CASSLDGLAGVRAGELFF
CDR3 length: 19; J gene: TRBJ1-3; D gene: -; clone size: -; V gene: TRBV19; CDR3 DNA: TGTGCCAGTAGTATAGTACTTGTCGGACAGCGTCGTTCTGGAAACACCATATATTTT; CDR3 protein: CASSIVLVGQRRSGNTIYF
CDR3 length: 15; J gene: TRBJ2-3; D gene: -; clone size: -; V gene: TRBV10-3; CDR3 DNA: TGTGCCATCAGCCGTCGGTGGGGAGATACAGATACGCAGTATTTT; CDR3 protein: CAISRRWGDTDTQYF
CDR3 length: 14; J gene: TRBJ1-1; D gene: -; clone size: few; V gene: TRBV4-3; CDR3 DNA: TGCGCCAGCAGCCACCTAGACAGGAACACTGAAGCTTTCTTT; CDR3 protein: CASSHLDRNTEAFF
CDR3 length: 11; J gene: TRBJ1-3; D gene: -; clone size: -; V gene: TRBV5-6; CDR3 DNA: TGTGCCAGCAGCTTGGGGGAGGCCATATATTTT; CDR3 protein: CASSLGEAIYF
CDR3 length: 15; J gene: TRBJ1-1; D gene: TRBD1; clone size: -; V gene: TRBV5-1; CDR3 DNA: TGCGCCAGCAGCTCTTATCACAGGGGGAACACTGAAGCTTTCTTT; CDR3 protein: CASSSYHRGNTEAFF
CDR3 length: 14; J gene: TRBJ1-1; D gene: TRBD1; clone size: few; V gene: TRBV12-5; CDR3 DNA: TGTGCTAGTGGCCTGACAGGGGGCCGAACTGAAGCTTTCTTT; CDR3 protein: CASGLTGGRTEAFF
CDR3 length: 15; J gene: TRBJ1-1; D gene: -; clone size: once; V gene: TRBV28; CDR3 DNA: TGTGCCAGCAGTTTCCAGGGTTACATGAACACTGAAGCTTTCTTT; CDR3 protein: CASSFQGYMNTEAFF
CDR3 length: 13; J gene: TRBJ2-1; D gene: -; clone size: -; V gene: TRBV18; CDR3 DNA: TGTGCCAGCTCGCTAGGCCTAAACAATGAGCAGTTCTTC; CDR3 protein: CASSLGLNNEQFF
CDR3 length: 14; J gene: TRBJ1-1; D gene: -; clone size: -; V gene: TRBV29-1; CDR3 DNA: TGCAGCGTTGAAGAACTGGGGGGGTCCCCTGAAGCTTTCTTT; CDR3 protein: CSVEELGGSPEAFF
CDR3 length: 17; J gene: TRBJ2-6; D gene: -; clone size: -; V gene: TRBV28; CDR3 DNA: TGTGCCAGCAGTGGGGGGAGACCGGCCTCTGGGGCCAACGTCCTGACTTTC; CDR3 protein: CASSGGRPASGANVLTF
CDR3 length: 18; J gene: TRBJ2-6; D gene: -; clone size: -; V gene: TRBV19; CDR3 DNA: TGTGCCAGTAGGGCGGGACAGATCAGCCTCACTGGGGCCAACGGCCTGACTTTC; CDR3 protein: CASRAGQISLTGANGLTF
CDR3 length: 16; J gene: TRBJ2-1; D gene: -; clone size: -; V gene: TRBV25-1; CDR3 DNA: TGTGCCAGCAGTGCACCCCCGACTAGTATCTGGAATGAGCAGTTCTTC; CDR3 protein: CASSAPPTSIWNEQFF
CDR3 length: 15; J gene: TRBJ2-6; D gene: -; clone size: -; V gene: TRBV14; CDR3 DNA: TGTGCCAGCAGCCCGCTATACTCTGGGGCCAACGTCCTGACTTTC; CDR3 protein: CASSPLYSGANVLTF
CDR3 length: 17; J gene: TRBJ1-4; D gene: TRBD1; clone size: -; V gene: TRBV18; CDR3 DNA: TGTGCCAGCTCACCACTGGGACAGGGCACAACTAATGAAAAACTGTTTTTT; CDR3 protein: CASSPLGQGTTNEKLFF
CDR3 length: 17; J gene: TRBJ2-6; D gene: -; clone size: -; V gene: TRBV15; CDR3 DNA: TGTGCCACCAGCAGAGATTGGACAGCTACTGGGGCCAACGTCCTGACTTTC; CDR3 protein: CATSRDWTATGANVLTF
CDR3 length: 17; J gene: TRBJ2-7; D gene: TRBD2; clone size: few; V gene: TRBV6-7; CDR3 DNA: TGTGCCAGCATCTCTAGTGTAGCGGGGAGGTCCTCCTACGAGCAGTACTTC; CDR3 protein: CASISSVAGRSSYEQYF
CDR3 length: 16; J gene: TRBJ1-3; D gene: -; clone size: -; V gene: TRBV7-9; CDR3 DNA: TGTGCCAGCAGCCCTAAGGGAGCGTCCTCTGGAAACACCATATATTTT; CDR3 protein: CASSPKGASSGNTIYF
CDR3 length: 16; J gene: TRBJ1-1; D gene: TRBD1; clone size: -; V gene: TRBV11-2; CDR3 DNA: TGTGCCAGCAGCTTAGATCTAACAGGCAGGGGGACTGAAGCTTTCTTT; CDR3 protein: CASSLDLTGRGTEAFF